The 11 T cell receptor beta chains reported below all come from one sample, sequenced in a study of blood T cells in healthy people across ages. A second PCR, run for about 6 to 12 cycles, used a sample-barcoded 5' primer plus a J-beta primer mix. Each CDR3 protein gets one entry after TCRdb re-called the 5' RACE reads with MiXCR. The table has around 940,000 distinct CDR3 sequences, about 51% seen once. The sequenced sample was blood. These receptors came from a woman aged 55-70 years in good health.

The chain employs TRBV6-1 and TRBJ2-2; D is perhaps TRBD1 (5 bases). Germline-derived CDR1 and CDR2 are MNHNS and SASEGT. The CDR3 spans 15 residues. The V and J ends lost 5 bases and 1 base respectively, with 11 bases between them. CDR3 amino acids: CASSPWQGNTGELFF. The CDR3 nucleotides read TGTGCCAGCAGTCCCTGGCAGGGGAACACCGGGGAGCTGTTTTTT.

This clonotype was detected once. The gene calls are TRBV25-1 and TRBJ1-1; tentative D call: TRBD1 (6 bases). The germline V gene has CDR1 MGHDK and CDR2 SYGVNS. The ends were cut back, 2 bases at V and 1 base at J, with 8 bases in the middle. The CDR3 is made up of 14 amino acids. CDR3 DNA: TGTGCCAGCAGTGAACCAGGGGCGAACACTGAAGCTTTCTTT. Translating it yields CASSEPGANTEAFF.

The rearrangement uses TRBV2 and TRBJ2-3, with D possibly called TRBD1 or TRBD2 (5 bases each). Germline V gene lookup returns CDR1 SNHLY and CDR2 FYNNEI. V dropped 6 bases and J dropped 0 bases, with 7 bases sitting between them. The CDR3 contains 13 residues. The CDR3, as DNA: TGTGCCAGCAGGGGGGATAGCACAGATACGCAGTATTTT. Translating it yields CASRGDSTDTQYF.

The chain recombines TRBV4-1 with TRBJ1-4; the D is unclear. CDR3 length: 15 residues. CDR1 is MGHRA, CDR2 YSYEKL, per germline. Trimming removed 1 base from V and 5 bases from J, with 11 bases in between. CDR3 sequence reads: CASSQVGIRNEKLFF. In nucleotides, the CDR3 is TGCGCCAGCAGCCAAGTAGGCATTCGAAATGAAAAACTGTTTTTT.

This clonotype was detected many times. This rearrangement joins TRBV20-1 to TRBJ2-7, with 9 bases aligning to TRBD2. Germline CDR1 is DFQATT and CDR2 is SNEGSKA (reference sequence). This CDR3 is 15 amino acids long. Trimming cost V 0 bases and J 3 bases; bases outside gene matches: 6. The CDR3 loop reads CSAREGGGARYEQYF. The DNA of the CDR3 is TGCAGTGCTAGAGAGGGCGGGGGGGCTCGCTACGAGCAGTACTTC.

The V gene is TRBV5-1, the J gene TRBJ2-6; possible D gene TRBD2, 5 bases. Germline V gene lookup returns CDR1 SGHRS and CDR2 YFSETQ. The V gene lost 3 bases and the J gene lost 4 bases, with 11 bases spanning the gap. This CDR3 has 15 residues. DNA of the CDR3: TGCGCCAGCAGCTCCCCGGGGTTAGGGGCCAACGTCCTGACTTTC. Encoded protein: CASSSPGLGANVLTF.

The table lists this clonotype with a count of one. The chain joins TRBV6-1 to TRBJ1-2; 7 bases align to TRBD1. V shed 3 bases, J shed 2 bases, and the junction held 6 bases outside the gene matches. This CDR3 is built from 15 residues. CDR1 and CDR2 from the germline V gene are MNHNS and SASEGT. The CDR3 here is CASSEKGQANYGYTF. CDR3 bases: TGTGCCAGCAGTGAGAAAGGACAGGCCAACTATGGCTACACCTTC.

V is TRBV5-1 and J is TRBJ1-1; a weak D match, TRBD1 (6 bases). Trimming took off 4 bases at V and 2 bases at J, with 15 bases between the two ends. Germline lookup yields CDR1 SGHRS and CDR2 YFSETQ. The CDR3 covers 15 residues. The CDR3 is CASSRNRALNTEAFF. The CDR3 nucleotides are TGCGCCAGCAGCAGAAACAGGGCGCTTAACACTGAAGCTTTCTTT.

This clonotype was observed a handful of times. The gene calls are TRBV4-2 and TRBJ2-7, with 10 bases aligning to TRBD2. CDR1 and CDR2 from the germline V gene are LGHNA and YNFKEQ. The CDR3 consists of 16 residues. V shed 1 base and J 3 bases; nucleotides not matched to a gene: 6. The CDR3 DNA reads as TGTGCCAGCAGCCAAGGGCGGACTAGCGGCCACTACGAGCAGTACTTC. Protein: CASSQGRTSGHYEQYF.

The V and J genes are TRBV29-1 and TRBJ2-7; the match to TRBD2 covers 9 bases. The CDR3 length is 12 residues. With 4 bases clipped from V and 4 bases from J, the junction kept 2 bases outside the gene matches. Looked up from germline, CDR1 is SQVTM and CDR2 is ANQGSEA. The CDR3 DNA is TGCAGCGTTGTAGCGGGAGAGTACGAGCAGTACTTC. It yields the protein CSVVAGEYEQYF.

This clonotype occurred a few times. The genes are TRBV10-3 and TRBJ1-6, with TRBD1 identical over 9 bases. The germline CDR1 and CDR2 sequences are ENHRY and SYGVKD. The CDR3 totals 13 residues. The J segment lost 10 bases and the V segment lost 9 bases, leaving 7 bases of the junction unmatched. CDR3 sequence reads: CAIRTGAGSPLHF. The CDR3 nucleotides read TGTGCCATACGGACAGGGGCAGGCTCACCCCTCCACTTT.